Each of the 4 T cell receptor beta chains below was sequenced from the same sample in a study of CXCR3-negative and CXCR3-positive naive CD8 T cells. Libraries of TRB cDNA were made by 5' RACE and carried UMIs. TCRdb reanalyzed the 5' RACE reads, giving one entry per CDR3 protein sequence and no DNA. This sample's table reports approximately 100,000 distinct CDR3 sequences. Material: naive CXCR3- CD8+ T cells from blood. Described subset: CD45RO-CCR7+CD27+CD95- naive CD8+ T cells lacking CXCR3 (TNR3-). The receptors derive from a human donor in good health. Some clones in this sample may be carry-over from other donors' samples.

This chain joins TRBV20-1 and TRBJ1-5; with no DNA, the TCRdb D assignment of TRBD1 cannot be verified. Germline-derived CDR1 and CDR2 are DFQATT and SNEGSKA (reference sequence). CDR3 length: 12 amino acids. The CDR3 spells CSASGGNQPQHF.

The CDR3 here is CASSWQGNSPLHF. The chain recombines TRBV19 with TRBJ1-6; TCRdb calls TRBD1, which cannot be checked without DNA. The CDR3 extends over 13 amino acids. The germline V gene has CDR1 LNHDA and CDR2 SQIVND (reference sequence).

The V and J genes are TRBV20-1 and TRBJ2-7. The CDR3 covers 11 residues. Germline CDR1 reads DFQATT; CDR2 reads SNEGSKA (reference sequence). The CDR3 loop is CSARVTYEQYF.

This chain joins TRBV11-2 and TRBJ2-7. The CDR3 totals 12 residues. CDR1 SGHAT and CDR2 FQNNGV come from the germline V gene. CDR3 protein: CASSLDRDEQYF.